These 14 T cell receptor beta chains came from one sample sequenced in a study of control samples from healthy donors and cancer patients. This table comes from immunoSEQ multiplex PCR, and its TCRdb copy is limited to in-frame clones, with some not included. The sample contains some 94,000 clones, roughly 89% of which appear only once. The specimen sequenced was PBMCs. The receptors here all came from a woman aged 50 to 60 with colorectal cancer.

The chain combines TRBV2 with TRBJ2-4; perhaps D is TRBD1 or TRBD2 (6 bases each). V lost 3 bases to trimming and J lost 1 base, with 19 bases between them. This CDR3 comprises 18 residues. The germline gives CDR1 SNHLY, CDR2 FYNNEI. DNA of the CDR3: TGTGCCAGCAGTGAGGGGGCAGGGGAGGCCGGGGCCAAAAACATTCAGTACTTC. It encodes CASSEGAGEAGAKNIQYF. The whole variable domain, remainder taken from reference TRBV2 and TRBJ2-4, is EPEVTQTPSHQVTQMGQEVILRCVPISNHLYFYWYRQILGQKVEFLVSFYNNEISEKSEIFDDQFSVERPDGSNFTLKIRSTKLEDSAMYFCASSEGAGEAGAKNIQYFGAGTRLSVL.

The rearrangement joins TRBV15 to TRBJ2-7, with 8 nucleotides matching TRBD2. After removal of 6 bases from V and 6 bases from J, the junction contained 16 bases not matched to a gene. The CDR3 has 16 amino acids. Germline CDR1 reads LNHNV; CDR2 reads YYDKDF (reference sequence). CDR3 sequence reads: CATSGWVGGGRSEQYV. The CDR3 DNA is TGTGCCACCAGTGGCTGGGTCGGGGGGGGCCGCTCCGAGCAGTACGTC.

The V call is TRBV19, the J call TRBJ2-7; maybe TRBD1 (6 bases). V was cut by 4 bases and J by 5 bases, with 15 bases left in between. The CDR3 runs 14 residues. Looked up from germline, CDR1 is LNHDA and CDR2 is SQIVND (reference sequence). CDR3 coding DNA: TGTGCCAGTAGTACCAGGGGAAGGATCCACGAGCAGTACGTC. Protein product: CASSTRGRIHEQYV.

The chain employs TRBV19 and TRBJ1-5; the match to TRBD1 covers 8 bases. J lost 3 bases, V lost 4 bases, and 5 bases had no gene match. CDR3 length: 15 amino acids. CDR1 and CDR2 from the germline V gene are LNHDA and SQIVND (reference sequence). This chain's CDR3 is CASSNTGGTNQPQHF. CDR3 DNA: TGTGCCAGTAGTAACACAGGGGGGACCAATCAGCCCCAGCATTTT. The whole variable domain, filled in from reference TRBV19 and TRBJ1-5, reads DGGITQSPKYLFRKEGQNVTLSCEQNLNHDAMYWYRQDPGQGLRLIYYSQIVNDFQKGDIAEGYSVSREKKESFPLTVTSAQKNPTAFYLCASSNTGGTNQPQHFGDGTRLSIL.

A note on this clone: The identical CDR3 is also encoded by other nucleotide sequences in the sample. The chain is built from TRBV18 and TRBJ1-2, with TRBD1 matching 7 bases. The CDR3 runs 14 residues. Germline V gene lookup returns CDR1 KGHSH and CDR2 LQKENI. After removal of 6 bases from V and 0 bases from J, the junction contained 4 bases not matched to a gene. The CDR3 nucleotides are TGTGCCAGCTCCCCCGGGACAGCTAACTATGGCTACACCTTC. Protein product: CASSPGTANYGYTF.

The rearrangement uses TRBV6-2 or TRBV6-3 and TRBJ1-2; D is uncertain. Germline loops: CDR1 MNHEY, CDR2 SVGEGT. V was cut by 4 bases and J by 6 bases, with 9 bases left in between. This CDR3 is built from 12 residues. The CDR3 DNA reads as TGTGCCAGCAGTTCGACCCAAGATGGCTACACCTTC. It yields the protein CASSSTQDGYTF.

CDR3 in amino acids: CASSPLGQGAPGMNTEAFF. CDR3 DNA sequence: TGTGCCAGCAGTCCCTTGGGACAGGGGGCTCCGGGGATGAACACTGAAGCTTTCTTT. This sequence joins TRBV28 and TRBJ1-1; 12 positions agree with TRBD1. J gave up 0 bases and V 5 bases, and 13 bases lay outside the gene matches. Germline CDR1 and CDR2: MDHEN and SYDVKM. The CDR3 sequence is 19 residues long.

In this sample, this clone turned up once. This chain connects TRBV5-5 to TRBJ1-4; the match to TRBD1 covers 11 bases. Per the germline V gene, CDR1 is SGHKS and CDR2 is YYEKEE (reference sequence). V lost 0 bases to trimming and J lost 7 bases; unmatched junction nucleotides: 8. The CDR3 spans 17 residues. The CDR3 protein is CASSLGTGGVYSEKLFF. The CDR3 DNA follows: TGTGCCAGCAGCTTGGGGACAGGGGGCGTATATAGTGAAAAACTGTTTTTT.

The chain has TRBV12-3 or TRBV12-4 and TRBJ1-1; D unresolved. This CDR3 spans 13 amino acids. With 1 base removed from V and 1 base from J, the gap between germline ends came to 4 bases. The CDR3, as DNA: TGTGCCAGCAGTTTAGGTTCGAACACTGAAGCTTTCTTT. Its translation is CASSLGSNTEAFF.

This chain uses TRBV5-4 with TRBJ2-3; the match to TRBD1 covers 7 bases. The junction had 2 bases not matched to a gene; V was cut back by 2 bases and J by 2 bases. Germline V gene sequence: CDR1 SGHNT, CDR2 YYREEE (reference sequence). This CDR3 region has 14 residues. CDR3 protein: CASSLQGFTDTQYF. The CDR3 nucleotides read TGTGCCAGCAGCTTACAGGGGTTCACAGATACGCAGTATTTT. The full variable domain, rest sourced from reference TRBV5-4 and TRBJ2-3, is ETGVTQSPTHLIKTRGQQVTLRCSSQSGHNTVSWYQQALGQGPQFIFQYYREEENGRGNFPPRFSGLQFPNYSSELNVNALELDDSALYLCASSLQGFTDTQYFGPGTRLTVL.

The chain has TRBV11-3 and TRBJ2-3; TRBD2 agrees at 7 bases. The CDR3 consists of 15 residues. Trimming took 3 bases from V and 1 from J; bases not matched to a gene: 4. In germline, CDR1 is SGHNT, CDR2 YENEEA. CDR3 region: CASSFGEGGTDTQYF. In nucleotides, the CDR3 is TGTGCCAGCAGCTTTGGGGAGGGCGGCACAGATACGCAGTATTTT.

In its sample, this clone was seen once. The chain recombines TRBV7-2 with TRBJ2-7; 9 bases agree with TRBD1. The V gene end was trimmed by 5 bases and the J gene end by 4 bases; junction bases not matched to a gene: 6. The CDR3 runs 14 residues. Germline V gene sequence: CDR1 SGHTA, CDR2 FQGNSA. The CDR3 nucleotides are TGTGCCAGCAGCCGGACAGGGGCTCGATACGAGCAGTACGTC. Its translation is CASSRTGARYEQYV.

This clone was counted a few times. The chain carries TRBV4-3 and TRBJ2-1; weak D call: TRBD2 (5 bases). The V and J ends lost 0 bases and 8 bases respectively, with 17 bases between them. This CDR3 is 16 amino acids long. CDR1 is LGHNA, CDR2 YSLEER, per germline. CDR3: CASSQDVTSRMDEQFF. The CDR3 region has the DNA TGCGCCAGCAGCCAAGATGTAACTAGTAGGATGGATGAGCAGTTCTTC.

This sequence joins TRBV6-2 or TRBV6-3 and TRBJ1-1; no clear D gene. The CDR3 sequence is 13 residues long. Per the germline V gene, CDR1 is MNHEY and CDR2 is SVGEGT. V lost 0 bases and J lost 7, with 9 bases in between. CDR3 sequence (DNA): TGTGCCAGCAGTTACTCGGGCGGTCTTGAAGCTTTCTTT. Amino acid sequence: CASSYSGGLEAFF.